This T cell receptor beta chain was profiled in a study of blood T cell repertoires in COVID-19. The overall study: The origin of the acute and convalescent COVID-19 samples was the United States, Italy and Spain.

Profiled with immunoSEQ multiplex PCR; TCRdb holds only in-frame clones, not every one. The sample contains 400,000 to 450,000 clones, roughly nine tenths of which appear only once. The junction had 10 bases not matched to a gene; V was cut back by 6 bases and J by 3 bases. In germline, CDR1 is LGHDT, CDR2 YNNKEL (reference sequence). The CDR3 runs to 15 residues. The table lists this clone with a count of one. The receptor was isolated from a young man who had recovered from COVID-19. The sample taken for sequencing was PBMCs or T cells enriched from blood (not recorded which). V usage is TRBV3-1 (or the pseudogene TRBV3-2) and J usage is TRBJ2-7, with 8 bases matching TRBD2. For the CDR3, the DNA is TGTGCCAGCAGAGCTAAAGCGGGAGTTGGCTACGAGCAGTACTTC. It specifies CASRAKAGVGYEQYF.